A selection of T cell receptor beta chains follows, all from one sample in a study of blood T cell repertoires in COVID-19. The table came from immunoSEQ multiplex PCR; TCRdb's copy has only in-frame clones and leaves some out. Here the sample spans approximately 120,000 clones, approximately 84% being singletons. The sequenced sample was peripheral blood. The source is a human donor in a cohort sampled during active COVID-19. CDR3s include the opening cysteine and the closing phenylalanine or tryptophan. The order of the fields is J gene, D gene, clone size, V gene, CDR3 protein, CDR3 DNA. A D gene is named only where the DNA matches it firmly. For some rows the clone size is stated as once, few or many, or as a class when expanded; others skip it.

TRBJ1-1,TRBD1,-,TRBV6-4,CASSEDRENNEAFF,TGTGCCAGCAGTGAGGACAGGGAGAACAATGAAGCTTTCTTT
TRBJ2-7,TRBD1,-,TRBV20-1,CSASLRGPGEQYF,TGCAGTGCTAGTCTCAGGGGGCCGGGCGAGCAGTACTTC
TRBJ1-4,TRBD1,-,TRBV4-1,CASSHDRTGRESEKLFF,TGCGCCAGCAGCCACGACCGGACAGGGCGGGAGTCTGAAAAACTGTTTTTT
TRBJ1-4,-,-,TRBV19,CASSGQGSTNEKLFF,TGTGCCAGTAGTGGGCAGGGGTCAACTAATGAAAAACTGTTTTTT
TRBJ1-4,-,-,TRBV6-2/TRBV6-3,CASSYVSGTTNEKLFF,TGTGCCAGCAGTTACGTTTCCGGGACAACTAATGAAAAACTGTTTTTT
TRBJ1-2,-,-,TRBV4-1,CASSQDPSLGGYTF,TGCGCCAGCAGCCAAGACCCCTCGCTAGGCGGCTACACCTTC
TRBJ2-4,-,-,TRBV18,CASSPPGGGQKNIQYF,TGTGCCAGCTCACCACCGGGCGGGGGCCAGAAAAACATTCAGTACTTC
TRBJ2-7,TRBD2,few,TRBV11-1,CASSLMSGGAYEQYF,TGTGCCAGCAGCTTAATGAGCGGGGGGGCGTACGAGCAGTACTTC
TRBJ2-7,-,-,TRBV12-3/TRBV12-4,CASSSNRDYEQYF,TGTGCCAGCAGTTCGAACAGGGATTACGAGCAGTACTTC
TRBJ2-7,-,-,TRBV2,CASSDPGLFYEQYF,TGTGCCAGCAGTGATCCGGGACTCTTCTACGAGCAGTACTTC
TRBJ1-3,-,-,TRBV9,CASSADGSTEGNTIYF,TGTGCCAGCAGCGCCGACGGGTCGACGGAGGGAAACACCATATATTTT
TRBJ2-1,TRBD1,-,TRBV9,CASSVVPTGGYNEQFF,TGTGCCAGCAGCGTAGTTCCGACAGGGGGATACAATGAGCAGTTCTTC
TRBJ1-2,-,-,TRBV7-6,CASSSNRVRGYTF,TGTGCCAGCAGCTCTAACAGGGTCCGCGGCTACACCTTC
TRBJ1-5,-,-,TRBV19,CASSIPLQPQHF,TGTGCCAGTAGTATTCCCCTTCAGCCCCAGCATTTT